This T cell receptor beta chain was captured in a study of T cell clonality in common variable immunodeficiency. V gave up 6 bases and J gave up 2 bases; unmatched junction bases: 1. This CDR3 contains 13 residues. Per the germline V gene, CDR1 is KGHSH and CDR2 is LQKENI. General study findings and limits: Fewer deletions and N-nucleotide insertions were reportedly seen in common variable immunodeficiency TCR beta sequences.

Libraries were prepared by immunoSEQ multiplex PCR; TCRdb keeps only in-frame clonotypes and omits some of them. The specimen gives some 15,000 clones without singletons; the ten biggest hold 8.5% to 10%. This clone showed up just a few times. As yet, its antigen is unknown. The read comes to an end 3 residues before the CDR3 does, leaving the germline J gene to fill in the end. The CVID group had roughly 15 females and roughly 30 males, mean age 40. This sequence was found in a human donor with common variable immunodeficiency. Sample: peripheral blood mononuclear cells. The V and J genes are TRBV18 and TRBJ2-3; 8 bases line up with TRBD2. The CDR3 sequence: CASSRGVTDTQYF. The part of the CDR3 DNA that was read is TGTGCCAGCTCGCGGGGGGTCACAGATACG.